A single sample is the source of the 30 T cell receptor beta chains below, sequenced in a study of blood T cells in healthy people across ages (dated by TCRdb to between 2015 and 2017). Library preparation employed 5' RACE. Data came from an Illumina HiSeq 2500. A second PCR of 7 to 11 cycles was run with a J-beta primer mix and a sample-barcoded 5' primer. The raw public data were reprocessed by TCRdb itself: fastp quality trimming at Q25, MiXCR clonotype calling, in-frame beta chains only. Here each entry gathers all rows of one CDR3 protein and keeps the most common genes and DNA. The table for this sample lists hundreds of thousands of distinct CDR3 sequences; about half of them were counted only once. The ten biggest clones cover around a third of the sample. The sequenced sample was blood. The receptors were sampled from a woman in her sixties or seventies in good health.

The CDR3 sequence is CSAASLGEQFF. Here the CDR3 DNA reads TGCAGTGCCGCCTCTTTGGGGGAGCAGTTCTTC. V gene TRBV20-1 combines with J gene TRBJ2-1; D not resolved. Germline assignment: CDR1 DFQATT and CDR2 SNEGSKA (reference sequence). Trimming took 6 bases from V and 10 from J, leaving 13 bases between them. The CDR3 runs 11 residues.

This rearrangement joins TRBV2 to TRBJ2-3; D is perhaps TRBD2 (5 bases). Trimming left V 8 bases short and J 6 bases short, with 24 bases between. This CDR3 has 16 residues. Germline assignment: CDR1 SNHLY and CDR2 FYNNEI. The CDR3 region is CASGSSRVQPTDTQYF. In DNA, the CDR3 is TGTGCCAGCGGGAGCTCCCGGGTACAGCCCACGGATACGCAGTATTTT.

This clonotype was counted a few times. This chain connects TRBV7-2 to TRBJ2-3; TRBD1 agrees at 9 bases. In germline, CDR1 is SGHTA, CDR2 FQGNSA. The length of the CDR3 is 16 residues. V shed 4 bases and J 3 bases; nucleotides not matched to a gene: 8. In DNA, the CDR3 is TGTGCCAGCAGCTCCTACAGGGGGCGCGTTACAGATACGCAGTATTTT. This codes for CASSSYRGRVTDTQYF.

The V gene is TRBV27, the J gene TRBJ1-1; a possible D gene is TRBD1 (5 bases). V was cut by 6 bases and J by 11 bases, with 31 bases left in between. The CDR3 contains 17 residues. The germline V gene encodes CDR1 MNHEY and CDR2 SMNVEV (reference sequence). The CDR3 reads CASRHHGGVPDSLGAFF. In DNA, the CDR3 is TGTGCCAGCAGACACCACGGGGGGGTCCCGGACTCCCTCGGGGCTTTCTTT.

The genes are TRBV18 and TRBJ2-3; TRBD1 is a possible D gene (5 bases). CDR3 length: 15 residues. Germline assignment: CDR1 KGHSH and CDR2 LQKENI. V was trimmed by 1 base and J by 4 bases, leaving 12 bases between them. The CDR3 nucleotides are TGTGCCAGCTCACCACAGGGGATAGGCGCAGATACGCAGTATTTT. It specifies CASSPQGIGADTQYF.

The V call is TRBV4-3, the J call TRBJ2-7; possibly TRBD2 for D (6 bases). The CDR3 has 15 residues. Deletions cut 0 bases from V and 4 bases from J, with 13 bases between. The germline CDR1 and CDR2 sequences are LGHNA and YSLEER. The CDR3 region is CASSQEDGRPYEQYF. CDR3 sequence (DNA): TGCGCCAGCAGCCAAGAGGACGGGAGACCTTACGAGCAGTACTTC.

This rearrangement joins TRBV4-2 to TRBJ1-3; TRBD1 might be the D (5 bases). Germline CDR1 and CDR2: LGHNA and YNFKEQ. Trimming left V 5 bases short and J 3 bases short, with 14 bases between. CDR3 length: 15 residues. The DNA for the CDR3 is TGTGCCAGCAGCACTGGGGGGGAGTTTGGAAACACCATATATTTT. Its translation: CASSTGGEFGNTIYF.

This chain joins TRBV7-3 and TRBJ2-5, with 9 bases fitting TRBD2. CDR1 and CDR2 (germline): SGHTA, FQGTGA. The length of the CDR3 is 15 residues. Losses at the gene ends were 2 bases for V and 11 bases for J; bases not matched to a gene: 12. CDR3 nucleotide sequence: TGTGCCAGCAGCTTAGCTGCGGGAGGGCCCAATGAGCAGTACTTC. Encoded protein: CASSLAAGGPNEQYF.

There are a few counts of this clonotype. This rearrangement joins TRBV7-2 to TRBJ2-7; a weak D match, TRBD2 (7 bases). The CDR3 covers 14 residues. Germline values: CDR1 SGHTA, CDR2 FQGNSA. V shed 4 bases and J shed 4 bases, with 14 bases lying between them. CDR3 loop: CASSSRGGSYEQYF. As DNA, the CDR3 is TGTGCCAGCAGCTCCAGGGGCGGGAGTTACGAGCAGTACTTC.

The CDR3 bases are TGCAGCGCCCGGGGGCGTGAGCAGTACTTC. This encodes CSARGREQYF. J is TRBJ2-7 and V is TRBV29-1; D could derive from TRBD1 or TRBD2 (6 bases each). The CDR3 runs 10 residues. Germline CDR1 reads SQVTM; CDR2 reads ANQGSEA. V was shortened by 7 bases and J by 7 bases, with 11 bases between the two germline ends.

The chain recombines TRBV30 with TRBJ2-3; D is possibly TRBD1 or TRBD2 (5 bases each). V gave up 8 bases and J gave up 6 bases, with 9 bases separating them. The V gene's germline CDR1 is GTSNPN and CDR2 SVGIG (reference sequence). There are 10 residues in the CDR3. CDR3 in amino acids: CALWGDTQYF. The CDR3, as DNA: TGTGCCCTATGGGGGGATACGCAGTATTTT.

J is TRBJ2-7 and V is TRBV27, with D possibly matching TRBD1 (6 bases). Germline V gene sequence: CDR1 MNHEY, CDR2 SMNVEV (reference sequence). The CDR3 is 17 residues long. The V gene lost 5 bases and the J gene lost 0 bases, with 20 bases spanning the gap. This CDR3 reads CASSNDRRHISSYEQYF. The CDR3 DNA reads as TGTGCCAGCAGTAACGACAGGAGACATATCAGCTCCTACGAGCAGTACTTC.

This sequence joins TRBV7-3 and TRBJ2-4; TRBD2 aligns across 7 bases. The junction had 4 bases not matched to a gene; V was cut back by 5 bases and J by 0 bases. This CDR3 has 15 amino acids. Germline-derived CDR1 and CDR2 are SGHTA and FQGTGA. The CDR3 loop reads CASSGAGIAKNIQYF. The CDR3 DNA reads TGTGCCAGCAGCGGAGCGGGAATAGCCAAAAACATTCAGTACTTC.

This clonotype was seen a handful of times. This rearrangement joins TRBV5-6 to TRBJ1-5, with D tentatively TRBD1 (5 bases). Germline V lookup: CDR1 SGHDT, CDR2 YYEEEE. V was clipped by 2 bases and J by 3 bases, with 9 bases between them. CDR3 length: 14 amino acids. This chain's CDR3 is CASSFQGNNQPQHF. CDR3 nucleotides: TGTGCCAGCAGCTTTCAGGGAAACAATCAGCCCCAGCATTTT.

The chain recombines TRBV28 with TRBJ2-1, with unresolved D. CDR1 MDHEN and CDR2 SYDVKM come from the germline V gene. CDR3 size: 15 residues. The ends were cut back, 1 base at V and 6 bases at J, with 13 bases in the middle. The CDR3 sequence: CASSLLGPTPNEQFF. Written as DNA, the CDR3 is TGTGCCAGCAGTTTATTGGGCCCTACGCCCAATGAGCAGTTCTTC. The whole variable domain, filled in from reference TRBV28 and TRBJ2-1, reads DVKVTQSSRYLVKRTGEKVFLECVQDMDHENMFWYRQDPGLGLRLIYFSYDVKMKEKGDIPEGYSVSREKKERFSLILESASTNQTSMYLCASSLLGPTPNEQFFGPGTRLTVL.

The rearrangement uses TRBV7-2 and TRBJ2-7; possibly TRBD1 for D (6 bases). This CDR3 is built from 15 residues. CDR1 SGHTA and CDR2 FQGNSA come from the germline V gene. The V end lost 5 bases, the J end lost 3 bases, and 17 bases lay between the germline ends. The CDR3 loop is CASSPTRTEDYEQYF. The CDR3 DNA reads TGTGCCAGCAGCCCCACCCGGACAGAGGACTACGAGCAGTACTTC.

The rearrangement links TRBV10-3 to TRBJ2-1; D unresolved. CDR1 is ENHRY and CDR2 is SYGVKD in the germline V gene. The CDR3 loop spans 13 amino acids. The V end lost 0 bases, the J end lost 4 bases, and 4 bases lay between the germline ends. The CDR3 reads CAISESYYNEQFF. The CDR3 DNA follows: TGTGCCATCAGTGAGTCATATTACAATGAGCAGTTCTTC.

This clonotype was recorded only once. CDR3 amino acids: CASMRQSYGYTF. CDR3 DNA: TGTGCCAGCATGAGGCAGTCCTATGGCTACACCTTC. The rearrangement links TRBV6-2 or TRBV6-3 to TRBJ1-2; D is undetermined. Germline V lookup: CDR1 MNHEY, CDR2 SVGEGT. This CDR3 has 12 residues. V was trimmed by 7 bases and J by 4 bases, leaving 10 bases between them.

CDR3 amino acids: CASSLPHSGNEQFF. The CDR3 DNA follows: TGCGCCAGCAGCTTACCCCATAGCGGCAATGAGCAGTTCTTC. This chain connects TRBV5-1 to TRBJ2-1; TRBD2 is a possible D gene (6 bases). This CDR3 is built from 14 residues. The germline V gene encodes CDR1 SGHRS and CDR2 YFSETQ. Trimming removed 2 bases from V and 6 bases from J, with 12 bases in between.

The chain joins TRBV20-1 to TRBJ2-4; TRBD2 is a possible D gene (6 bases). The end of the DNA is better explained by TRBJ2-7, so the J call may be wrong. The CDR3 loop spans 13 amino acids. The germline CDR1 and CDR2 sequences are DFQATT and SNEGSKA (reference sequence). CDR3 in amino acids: CSAESRETYEQYF. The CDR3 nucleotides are TGCAGTGCTGAGAGTCGGGAGACGTACGAGCAGTACTTC.

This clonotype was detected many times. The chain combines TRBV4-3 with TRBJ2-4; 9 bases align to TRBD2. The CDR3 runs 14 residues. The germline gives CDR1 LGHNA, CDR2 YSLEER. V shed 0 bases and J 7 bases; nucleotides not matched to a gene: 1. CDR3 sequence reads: CASSQELAGNIQYF. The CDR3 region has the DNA TGCGCCAGCAGCCAAGAACTAGCGGGCAACATTCAGTACTTC.

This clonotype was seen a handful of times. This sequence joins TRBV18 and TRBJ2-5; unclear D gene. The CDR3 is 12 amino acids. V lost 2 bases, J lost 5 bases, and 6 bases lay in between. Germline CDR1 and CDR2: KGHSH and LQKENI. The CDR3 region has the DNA TGTGCCAGCTCACCAATGACTGAGACCCAGTACTTC. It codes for CASSPMTETQYF.

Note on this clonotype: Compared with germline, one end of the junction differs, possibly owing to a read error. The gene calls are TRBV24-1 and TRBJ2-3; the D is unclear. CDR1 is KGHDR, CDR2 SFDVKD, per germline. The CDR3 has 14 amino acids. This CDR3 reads CATSRRFATDTQYF. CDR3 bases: TGCGCCACCAGCCGTCGCTTTGCGACAGATACGCAGTATTTT.

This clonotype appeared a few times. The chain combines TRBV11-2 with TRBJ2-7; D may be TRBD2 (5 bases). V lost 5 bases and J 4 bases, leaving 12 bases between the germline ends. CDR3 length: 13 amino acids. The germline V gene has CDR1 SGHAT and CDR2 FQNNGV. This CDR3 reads CASSPIGDYEQYF. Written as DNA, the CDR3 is TGTGCCAGCAGCCCAATCGGGGATTACGAGCAGTACTTC.

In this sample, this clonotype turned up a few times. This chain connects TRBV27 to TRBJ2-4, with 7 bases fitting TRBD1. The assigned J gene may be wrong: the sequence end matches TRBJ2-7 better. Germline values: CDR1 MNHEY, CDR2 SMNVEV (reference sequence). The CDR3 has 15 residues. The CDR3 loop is CASSRRQGVLNEQYF. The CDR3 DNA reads TGTGCCAGCAGTCGTCGCCAGGGGGTTCTGAACGAGCAGTACTTC.

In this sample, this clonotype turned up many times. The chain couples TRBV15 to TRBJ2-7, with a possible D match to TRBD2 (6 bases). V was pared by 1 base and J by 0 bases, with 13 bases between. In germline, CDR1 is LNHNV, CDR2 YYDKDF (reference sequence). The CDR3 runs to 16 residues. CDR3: CATSRGTTRSSYEQYF. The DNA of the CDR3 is TGTGCCACCAGCAGAGGTACGACTAGGAGCTCCTACGAGCAGTACTTC.

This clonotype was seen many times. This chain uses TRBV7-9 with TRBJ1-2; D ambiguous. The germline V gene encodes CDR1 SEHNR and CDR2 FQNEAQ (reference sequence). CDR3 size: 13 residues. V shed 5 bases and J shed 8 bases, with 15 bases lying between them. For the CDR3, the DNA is TGTGCCAGCAGCCTGGACTCCCCGGACGGCTACACCTTC. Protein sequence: CASSLDSPDGYTF.

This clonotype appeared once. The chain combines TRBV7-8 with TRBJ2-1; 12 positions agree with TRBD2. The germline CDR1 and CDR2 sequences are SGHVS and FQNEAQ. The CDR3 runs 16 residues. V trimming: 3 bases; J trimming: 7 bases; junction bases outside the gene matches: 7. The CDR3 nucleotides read TGTGCCAGCAGCTTGCTAGCGGGAGGGTATCGGAATGAGCAGTTCTTC. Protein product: CASSLLAGGYRNEQFF.

This chain's CDR3 is CASSLTLDRETGELFF. The CDR3 bases are TGTGCCAGCAGCTTAACGTTGGACAGGGAAACCGGGGAGCTGTTTTTT. The chain combines TRBV7-3 with TRBJ2-2; TRBD1 agrees at 8 bases. The CDR3 covers 16 residues. The germline gives CDR1 SGHTA, CDR2 FQGTGA. The V segment lost 0 bases and the J segment 5 bases; nucleotides outside the gene matches: 5. Full variable domain (rest looked up from reference TRBV7-3 and TRBJ2-2): GAGVSQTPSNKVTEKGKYVELRCDPISGHTALYWYRQSLGQGPEFLIYFQGTGAADDSGLPNDRFFAVRPEGSVSTLKIQRTERGDSAVYLCASSLTLDRETGELFFGEGSRLTVL.

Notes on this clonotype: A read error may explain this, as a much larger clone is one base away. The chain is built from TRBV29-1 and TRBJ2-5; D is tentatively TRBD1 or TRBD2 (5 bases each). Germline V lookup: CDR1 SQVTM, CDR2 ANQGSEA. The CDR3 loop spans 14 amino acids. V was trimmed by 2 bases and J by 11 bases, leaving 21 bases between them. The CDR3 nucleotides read TGCAGCGTTGAACGGGGCTTAGGCCGCAATGAGCAGTACTTC. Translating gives CSVERGLGRNEQYF. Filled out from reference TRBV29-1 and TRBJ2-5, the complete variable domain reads SAVISQKPSRDICQRGTSLTIQCQVDSQVTMMFWYRQQPGQSLTLIATANQGSEATYESGFVIDKFPISRPNLTFSTLTVSNMSPEDSSIYLCSVERGLGRNEQYFGPGTRLLVL.